A single sample is the source of the 17 T cell receptor beta chains below, sequenced in a study of shared clonotypes between healthy human individuals. Only in-frame clones appear in the TCRdb table, and some are missing; sequencing was by immunoSEQ multiplex PCR. The sample records about 1.5 million clones, 96% being singletons. Sequencing input: naive CD4+ T cells sorted from blood. The sample's subset: CD45RA+ positively selected. These receptors were obtained from a man aged 25 to 40 in good health.

This chain connects TRBV6-5 to TRBJ2-7, with 7 bases lining up with TRBD2. V lost 5 bases to trimming and J lost 4 bases; unmatched junction nucleotides: 11. The germline V gene encodes CDR1 MNHEY and CDR2 SVGAGI. The CDR3 has 15 amino acids. The CDR3 spells CASSPLASGVYEQYF. The CDR3 DNA reads TGTGCCAGCAGTCCCCTGGCTAGCGGCGTTTACGAGCAGTACTTC.

The rearrangement links TRBV19 to TRBJ2-7, with D uncertain. Per germline, CDR1 LNHDA and CDR2 SQIVND (reference sequence). V was clipped by 4 bases and J by 0 bases, with 10 bases between them. The CDR3 sequence is 14 residues long. CDR3 coding DNA: TGTGCCAGTAGTACCGGCCCCAGCTCCTACGAGCAGTACTTC. It encodes CASSTGPSSYEQYF.

V usage is TRBV11-1 and J usage is TRBJ2-7, with 8 nucleotides matching TRBD1. V lost 3 bases and J lost 2; bases outside the gene matches: 3. The V gene's germline CDR1 is SGHAT and CDR2 FQDESV (reference sequence). This CDR3 region has 14 residues. CDR3 residues: CASSFGQGPYEQYF. The CDR3 DNA reads TGTGCCAGCAGCTTTGGACAGGGACCCTACGAGCAGTACTTC.

This rearrangement joins TRBV9 to TRBJ2-7; D is undetermined. Germline-derived CDR1 and CDR2 are SGDLS and YYNGEE. The CDR3 runs 17 residues. V lost 0 bases to trimming and J lost 4 bases, with 20 bases between them. The chain's CDR3 is CASSVGAGPAHRYEQYF. The CDR3 bases are TGTGCCAGCAGCGTAGGGGCAGGACCAGCGCACCGATACGAGCAGTACTTC.

The chain has TRBV5-1 and TRBJ2-3, with a tentative D call TRBD2 (6 bases). This CDR3 comprises 16 residues. The V end was cut by 4 bases, the J end by 2 bases, with 17 bases between. Per germline, CDR1 SGHRS and CDR2 YFSETQ. The CDR3 protein is CASSPDTSRTTDTQYF. CDR3 DNA sequence: TGCGCCAGCAGCCCGGATACTAGCCGGACCACAGATACGCAGTATTTT.

V usage is TRBV4-1 and J usage is TRBJ2-5; no firm D call. Trimming took 1 base from V and 7 from J, leaving 13 bases between them. Per germline, CDR1 MGHRA and CDR2 YSYEKL. This CDR3 is 14 amino acids long. The CDR3 sequence: CASSQVAGLGTQYF. In DNA, the CDR3 is TGCGCCAGCAGCCAAGTAGCAGGTCTCGGGACCCAGTACTTC.

The chain employs TRBV6-6 and TRBJ1-2, with D hard to call. This CDR3 region has 15 residues. V dropped 5 bases and J dropped 6 bases, with 19 bases sitting between them. The V gene's germline CDR1 is MNHNY and CDR2 SVGAGI (reference sequence). CDR3 DNA: TGTGCCAGCAGTGGGCGGGTCGGGGTCGGAGATGGCTACACCTTC. Translating gives CASSGRVGVGDGYTF.

The gene calls are TRBV7-2 and TRBJ1-5; the D is unclear. The CDR3 contains 13 residues. The V and J ends lost 4 bases and 5 bases respectively, with 9 bases between them. CDR1 and CDR2 (germline): SGHTA, FQGNSA. The CDR3, as DNA: TGTGCCAGCAGCTCGCGCGTAGATCAGCCCCAGCATTTT. Protein sequence: CASSSRVDQPQHF.

The V and J genes are TRBV19 and TRBJ1-2; 7 nucleotides match TRBD1. Germline V gene sequence: CDR1 LNHDA, CDR2 SQIVND (reference sequence). Germline trimming cut 7 bases from V and 8 bases from J; bases unmatched to any gene: 10. This CDR3 is 13 amino acids long. The CDR3 bases are TGTGCCAGTACCGGGACAGCCCTTTGGGGCTACACCTTC. Its protein product is CASTGTALWGYTF. Filled out from reference TRBV19 and TRBJ1-2, the complete variable domain reads DGGITQSPKYLFRKEGQNVTLSCEQNLNHDAMYWYRQDPGQGLRLIYYSQIVNDFQKGDIAEGYSVSREKKESFPLTVTSAQKNPTAFYLCASTGTALWGYTFGSGTRLTVV.

The genes are TRBV5-1 and TRBJ2-1; 10 nucleotides align to TRBD2. Germline values: CDR1 SGHRS, CDR2 YFSETQ. This CDR3 is built from 13 residues. V dropped 6 bases and J dropped 4; count of bases not matched to a gene: 1. Here the CDR3 reads CASTSGSYNEQFF. The CDR3 DNA sequence: TGCGCCAGCACTAGCGGGAGTTACAATGAGCAGTTCTTC.

The rearrangement joins TRBV5-6 to TRBJ1-2; D might be TRBD1 (5 bases). In germline, CDR1 is SGHDT, CDR2 YYEEEE. V was cut by 3 bases and J by 3 bases, with 12 bases left in between. This CDR3 comprises 14 residues. Here the CDR3 DNA reads TGTGCCAGCAGCTCCCGGGCAGGGCACTATGGCTACACCTTC. It encodes CASSSRAGHYGYTF.

The genes are TRBV18 and TRBJ1-6, with D maybe TRBD1 (5 bases). The CDR3 consists of 14 residues. V lost 1 base and J 7 bases, leaving 8 bases between the germline ends. CDR1 KGHSH and CDR2 LQKENI come from the germline V gene. CDR3 sequence (DNA): TGTGCCAGCTCACCACGGGACGGGAATTCACCCCTCCACTTT. It codes for CASSPRDGNSPLHF.

The J gene is TRBJ2-1, the V gene TRBV2; 15 bases agree with TRBD2. This CDR3 is built from 16 residues. The V and J ends lost 7 bases and 10 bases, in that order; junction bases with no gene match: 11. Germline assignment: CDR1 SNHLY and CDR2 FYNNEI. CDR3 nucleotides: TGTGCCAGCACCCCCTCCTGGGGACTAGCGGGAGGAGAGCAGTTCTTC. Translation gives CASTPSWGLAGGEQFF.

This chain connects TRBV18 to TRBJ2-7; a possible D gene is TRBD2 (7 bases). Germline CDR1 reads KGHSH; CDR2 reads LQKENI. Trimming left V 3 bases short and J 4 bases short, with 13 bases between. This CDR3 region has 14 residues. The CDR3 DNA reads as TGTGCCAGCTCACCGTTTGGGGGGGCGTACGAGCAGTACTTC. Its translation: CASSPFGGAYEQYF. Together with reference TRBV18 and TRBJ2-7, the CDR3 gives the full variable domain: NAGVMQNPRHLVRRRGQEARLRCSPMKGHSHVYWYRQLPEEGLKFMVYLQKENIIDESGMPKERFSAEFPKEGPSILRIQQVVRGDSAAYFCASSPFGGAYEQYFGPGTRLTVT.

CDR3 sequence (DNA): TGTGCCACCAGCAGAGTTGTGGGGGCAGGTGGGGCCAACGTCCTGACTTTC. It is translated as CATSRVVGAGGANVLTF. This chain uses TRBV15 with TRBJ2-6, with a tentative D call TRBD1 (6 bases). V shed 1 base and J shed 3 bases, with 13 bases lying between them. Germline V CDR1 and CDR2: LNHNV, YYDKDF (reference sequence). This CDR3 has 17 residues.

This chain joins TRBV5-1 and TRBJ1-1; D possibly corresponds to TRBD1 (5 bases). The V and J ends lost 7 bases and 0 bases respectively, with 19 bases between them. Germline V CDR1 and CDR2: SGHRS, YFSETQ. There are 16 residues in the CDR3. The CDR3 sequence: CASGFGQGGMNTEAFF. The CDR3 DNA reads as TGCGCCAGCGGATTTGGGCAGGGCGGAATGAACACTGAAGCTTTCTTT. The entire variable domain, with the rest obtained from reference TRBV5-1 and TRBJ1-1, is as follows: KAGVTQTPRYLIKTRGQQVTLSCSPISGHRSVSWYQQTPGQGLQFLFEYFSETQRNKGNFPGRFSGRQFSNSRSEMNVSTLELGDSALYLCASGFGQGGMNTEAFFGQGTRLTVV.

This clone appeared once. The V gene is TRBV5-1, the J gene TRBJ2-1; D gene unclear. This CDR3 spans 13 amino acids. The V end lost 8 bases, the J end lost 0 bases, and 9 bases lay between the germline ends. CDR1 and CDR2 from the germline V gene are SGHRS and YFSETQ. CDR3 amino acids: CASHMASYNEQFF. The DNA of the CDR3 is TGCGCCAGTCATATGGCCTCCTACAATGAGCAGTTCTTC. The whole variable domain, filled in from reference TRBV5-1 and TRBJ2-1, reads KAGVTQTPRYLIKTRGQQVTLSCSPISGHRSVSWYQQTPGQGLQFLFEYFSETQRNKGNFPGRFSGRQFSNSRSEMNVSTLELGDSALYLCASHMASYNEQFFGPGTRLTVL.